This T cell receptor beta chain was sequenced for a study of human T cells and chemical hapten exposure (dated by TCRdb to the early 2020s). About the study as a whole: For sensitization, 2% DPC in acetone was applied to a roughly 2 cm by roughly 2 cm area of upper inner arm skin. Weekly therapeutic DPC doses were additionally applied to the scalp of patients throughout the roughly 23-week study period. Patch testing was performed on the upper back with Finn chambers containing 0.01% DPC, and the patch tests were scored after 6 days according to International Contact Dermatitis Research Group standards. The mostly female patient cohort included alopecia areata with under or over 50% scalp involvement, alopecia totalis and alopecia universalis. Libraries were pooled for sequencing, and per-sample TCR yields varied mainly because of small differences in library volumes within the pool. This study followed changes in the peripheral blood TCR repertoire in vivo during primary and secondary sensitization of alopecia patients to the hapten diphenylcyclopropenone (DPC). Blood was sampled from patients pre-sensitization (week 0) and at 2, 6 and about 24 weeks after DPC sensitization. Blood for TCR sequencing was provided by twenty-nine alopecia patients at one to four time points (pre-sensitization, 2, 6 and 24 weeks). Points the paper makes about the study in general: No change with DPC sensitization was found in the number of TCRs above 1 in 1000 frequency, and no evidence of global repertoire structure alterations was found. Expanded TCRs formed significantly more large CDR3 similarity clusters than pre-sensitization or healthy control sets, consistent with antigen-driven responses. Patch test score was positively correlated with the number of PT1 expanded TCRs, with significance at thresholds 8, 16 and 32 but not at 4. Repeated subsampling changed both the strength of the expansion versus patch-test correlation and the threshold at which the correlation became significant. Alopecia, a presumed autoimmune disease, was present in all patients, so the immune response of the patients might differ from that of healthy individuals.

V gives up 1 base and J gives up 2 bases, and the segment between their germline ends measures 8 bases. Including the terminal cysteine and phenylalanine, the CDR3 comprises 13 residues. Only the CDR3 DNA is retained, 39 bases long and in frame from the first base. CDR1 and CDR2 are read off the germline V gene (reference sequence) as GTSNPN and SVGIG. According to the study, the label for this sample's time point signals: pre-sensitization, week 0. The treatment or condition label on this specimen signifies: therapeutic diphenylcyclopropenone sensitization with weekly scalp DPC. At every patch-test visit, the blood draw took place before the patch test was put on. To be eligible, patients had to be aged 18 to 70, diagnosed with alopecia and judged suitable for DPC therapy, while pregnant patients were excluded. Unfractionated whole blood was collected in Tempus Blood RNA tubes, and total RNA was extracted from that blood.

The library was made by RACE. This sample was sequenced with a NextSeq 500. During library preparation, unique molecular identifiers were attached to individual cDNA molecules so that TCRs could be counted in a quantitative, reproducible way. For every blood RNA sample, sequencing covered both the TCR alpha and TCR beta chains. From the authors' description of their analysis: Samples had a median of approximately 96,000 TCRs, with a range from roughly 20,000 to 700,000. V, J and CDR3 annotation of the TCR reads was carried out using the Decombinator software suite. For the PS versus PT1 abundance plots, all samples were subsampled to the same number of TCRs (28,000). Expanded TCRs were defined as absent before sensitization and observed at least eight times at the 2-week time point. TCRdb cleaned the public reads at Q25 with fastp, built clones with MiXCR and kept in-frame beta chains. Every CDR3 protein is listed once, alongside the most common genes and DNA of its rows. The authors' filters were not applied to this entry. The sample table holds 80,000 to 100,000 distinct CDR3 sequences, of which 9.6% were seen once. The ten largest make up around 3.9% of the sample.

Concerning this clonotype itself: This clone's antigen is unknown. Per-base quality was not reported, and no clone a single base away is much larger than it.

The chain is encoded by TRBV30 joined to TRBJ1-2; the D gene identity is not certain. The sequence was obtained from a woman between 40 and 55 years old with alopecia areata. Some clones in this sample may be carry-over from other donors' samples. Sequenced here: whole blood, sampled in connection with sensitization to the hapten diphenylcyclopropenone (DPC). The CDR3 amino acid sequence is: CAWSAQRNYGYTF. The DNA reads TGTGCCTGGAGTGCCCAAAGGAACTATGGCTACACCTTC.